The clone carrying this TCR beta chain has just a few counts. Its antigen is still unknown. This sample is part of a study of T-cell reconstitution after alpha-beta-depleted transplantation in children. Unique molecular identifiers were incorporated during preparation of the TCRbeta library. TCRdb called the PCR reads again in MiXCR, with one record for every CDR3 protein. The sample contains just over 950,000 distinct CDR3 sequences, about 26% of which appear only once. Study results and limitations: Surviving recipient T cells and intrathymic progenitors accounted for some patients' high TCRbeta diversity at day 60. From newly produced T cells came most of the T-cell counts and diversity one year after transplant. Several hundred expanded graft clones reportedly gave rise to the alpha-beta T cells present about two months after transplant.

The receptor was isolated from a boy in the first two years of life who had a stem cell transplant for SCID, so the T cells may come from the graft donor. Sample: PBMCs, mostly from graft donor cells, taken 360 days after TCRalphabeta/CD19-depleted stem cell transplant.

The CDR3 coding sequence is TGTGCCAGCAGCCCAACGACAGGGGTTGGGTACGAGCAGTACTTC. This encodes CASSPTTGVGYEQYF. The J gene is TRBJ2-7, the V gene TRBV4-2; 8 nucleotides align to TRBD1. V was clipped by 4 bases and J by 4 bases; unmatched bases: 9. The CDR3 has 15 residues. CDR1 and CDR2 (germline): LGHNA, YNFKEQ.